The 24 T cell receptor beta chains given below trace back to one sample, sequenced in a study of cytomegalovirus exposure and HLA in healthy donors (dated by TCRdb to 2016 to 2017). Receptor libraries were prepared by the immunoSEQ multiplex PCR assay. The source is immuneACCESS, and TCRdb retained only in-frame sequences with V and J called. Part of the clones is not carried over; for the studies checked, unresolved V genes explain less than half of this, and the remainder is unexplained. A total of over 70,000 clones appear in this sample, over 85% of them only once. The ten largest account for about 3.8% of the sample. Sequenced material: PBMCs. These receptor sequences come from a woman aged 18 to 35 in good health and CMV-seropositive.

The genes are TRBV4-1 and TRBJ2-3, with 14 bases that match TRBD2. The ends lost 4 bases at V and 5 bases at J; junction bases unmatched: 8. This CDR3 comprises 17 residues. Germline V CDR1 and CDR2: MGHRA, YSYEKL. DNA for the CDR3: TGCGCCAGCAGCCCGGGACTAGCGGGAGTATCGTTAGATACGCAGTATTTT. This encodes CASSPGLAGVSLDTQYF.

The rearrangement joins TRBV2 to TRBJ1-5; D unresolved. From germline, CDR1 is SNHLY and CDR2 FYNNEI. This CDR3 comprises 13 residues. The V end was cut by 4 bases, the J end by 4 bases, with 8 bases between. The CDR3 nucleotides are TGTGCCAGCAGTGTTTCGGGAAATCAGCCCCAGCATTTT. It yields the protein CASSVSGNQPQHF.

V usage is TRBV19 and J usage is TRBJ2-6; 8 bases map to TRBD1. The germline gives CDR1 LNHDA, CDR2 SQIVND (reference sequence). The CDR3 is 19 amino acids. Losses at the gene ends were 5 bases for V and 4 bases for J; bases not matched to a gene: 16. The CDR3 region is CASSGRPGTGGRGANVLTF. For the CDR3, the DNA is TGTGCCAGTAGTGGCAGACCCGGGACAGGAGGTCGGGGGGCCAACGTCCTGACTTTC.

The CDR3 region is CASSSDRDEQYF. In DNA, the CDR3 is TGTGCCAGCAGTTCGGACAGGGACGAGCAGTACTTC. This chain uses TRBV6-5 with TRBJ2-7; 8 bases map to TRBD1. V lost 4 bases, J lost 5 bases, and 1 base stayed unmatched. The CDR3 extends over 12 amino acids. Germline CDR1 MNHEY, CDR2 SVGAGI.

This chain joins TRBV7-2 and TRBJ2-3; TRBD1 might be the D (5 bases). CDR3 length: 12 amino acids. CDR1 is SGHTA and CDR2 is FQGNSA in the germline V gene. Trimming shortened V by 3 bases and J by 11 bases, and 12 bases separated the two germline ends. CDR3 amino acids: CASSFRGMEQYF. The CDR3 bases are TGTGCCAGCAGCTTTAGGGGAATGGAGCAGTATTTT. The full variable domain, completed using reference TRBV7-2 and TRBJ2-3, is GAGVSQSPSNKVTEKGKDVELRCDPISGHTALYWYRQSLGQGLEFLIYFQGNSAPDKSGLPSDRFSAERTGGSVSTLTIQRTQQEDSAVYLCASSFRGMEQYFGPGTRLTVL.

The chain uses TRBV10-3 and TRBJ2-6; 11 bases match TRBD1. The V gene end was trimmed by 10 bases and the J gene end by 0 bases; junction bases not matched to a gene: 5. Looked up from germline, CDR1 is ENHRY and CDR2 is SYGVKD. There are 16 residues in the CDR3. The DNA for the CDR3 is TGTGCCACCGGGACAGGGGGAAACTCTGGGGCCAACGTCCTGACTTTC. Amino acid sequence: CATGTGGNSGANVLTF.

This chain connects TRBV14 to TRBJ2-7, with TRBD2 matching 12 bases. J gave up 5 bases and V 5 bases, and 7 bases lay outside the gene matches. Germline-derived CDR1 and CDR2 are SGHDN and FVKESK. This CDR3 region has 15 residues. CDR3 sequence (DNA): TGTGCCAGCAGCAAGCTAGCGGGGGGGCCCCACGAGCAGTACTTC. It specifies CASSKLAGGPHEQYF.

CDR3 coding DNA: TGTGCCTGGAGTCCAAGGGCGGGCGGGAGTCACAATGAGCAGTTCTTC. It codes for CAWSPRAGGSHNEQFF. The chain employs TRBV30 and TRBJ2-1, with TRBD2 matching 7 bases. CDR3 length: 16 amino acids. J lost 5 bases, V lost 2 bases, and 12 bases had no gene match. Germline-derived CDR1 and CDR2 are GTSNPN and SVGIG (reference sequence). Filled out from reference TRBV30 and TRBJ2-1, the complete variable domain reads SQTIHQWPATLVQPVGSPLSLECTVEGTSNPNLYWYRQAAGRGLQLLFYSVGIGQISSEVPQNLSASRPQDRQFILSSKKLLLSDSGFYLCAWSPRAGGSHNEQFFGPGTRLTVL.

The V gene is TRBV4-2, the J gene TRBJ2-5, with D possibly matching TRBD2 (6 bases). The CDR3 is made up of 16 amino acids. V was trimmed by 1 base and J by 5 bases, leaving 17 bases between them. Germline V gene sequence: CDR1 LGHNA, CDR2 YNFKEQ. CDR3 in DNA: TGTGCCAGCAGCCAAGGGGTCGAGCGGGTGTTTGAGACCCAGTACTTC. This encodes CASSQGVERVFETQYF.

The chain carries TRBV4-1 and TRBJ2-4; D remains ambiguous. Trimming took off 5 bases at V and 0 bases at J, with 14 bases between the two ends. The CDR3 sequence is 16 residues long. Germline values: CDR1 MGHRA, CDR2 YSYEKL. CDR3 protein: CASSEASVIAKNIQYF. For the CDR3, the DNA is TGCGCCAGCAGCGAAGCATCGGTGATAGCCAAAAACATTCAGTACTTC.

The V call is TRBV2, the J call TRBJ2-1; the match to TRBD1 covers 8 bases. CDR3 length: 15 residues. The J segment lost 4 bases and the V segment lost 6 bases, leaving 8 bases of the junction unmatched. The germline gives CDR1 SNHLY, CDR2 FYNNEI. CDR3 in amino acids: CASRKTGGTYNEQFF. The CDR3, as DNA: TGTGCCAGCAGAAAAACAGGGGGAACGTACAATGAGCAGTTCTTC.

The chain combines TRBV7-6 with TRBJ2-1, with 14 bases identical to TRBD2. The ends lost 4 bases at V and 4 bases at J; junction bases unmatched: 0. From germline, CDR1 is SGHVS and CDR2 FNYEAQ. This CDR3 contains 15 residues. CDR3 region: CASSWTSGRYNEQFF. CDR3 nucleotides: TGTGCCAGCAGCTGGACTAGCGGGAGGTACAATGAGCAGTTCTTC. The entire variable domain, with the rest obtained from reference TRBV7-6 and TRBJ2-1, is as follows: GAGVSQSPRYKVTKRGQDVALRCDPISGHVSLYWYRQALGQGPEFLTYFNYEAQQDKSGLPNDRFSAERPEGSISTLTIQRTEQRDSAMYRCASSWTSGRYNEQFFGPGTRLTVL.

This chain uses TRBV30 with TRBJ2-5; TRBD2 is a possible D gene (6 bases). The CDR3 is made up of 13 amino acids. V was clipped by 2 bases and J by 5 bases, with 12 bases between them. The germline gives CDR1 GTSNPN, CDR2 SVGIG (reference sequence). The CDR3: CAWSNGGMETQYF. In DNA form, the CDR3 reads TGTGCCTGGAGTAACGGGGGTATGGAGACCCAGTACTTC.

This clone turned up a few times. The chain couples TRBV11-2 to TRBJ2-7, with 8 bases lining up with TRBD1. V shed 4 bases, J shed 1 base, and the junction held 12 bases outside the gene matches. CDR3 length equals 17 residues. The germline gives CDR1 SGHAT, CDR2 FQNNGV. The CDR3 DNA sequence: TGTGCCAGCAGCTCGATCACGGGACAGGCCTCTTCCTACGAGCAGTACTTC. Amino acids: CASSSITGQASSYEQYF.

This chain uses TRBV4-1 with TRBJ1-2, with D unresolved. V lost 1 base and J 2 bases, leaving 11 bases between the germline ends. The germline CDR1 and CDR2 sequences are MGHRA and YSYEKL. The CDR3 is 15 amino acids. The CDR3 protein is CASSQGPEANYGYTF. DNA for the CDR3: TGCGCCAGCAGCCAAGGCCCGGAGGCGAACTATGGCTACACCTTC.

The CDR3: CSVRGTGPSLVGYTF. Here the CDR3 DNA reads TGCAGCGTTAGAGGGACAGGACCTTCCCTAGTCGGCTACACCTTC. The genes are TRBV29-1 and TRBJ1-2; TRBD1 matches 8 bases. The CDR3 loop spans 15 amino acids. V trimming: 5 bases; J trimming: 8 bases; junction bases outside the gene matches: 16. Germline-derived CDR1 and CDR2 are SQVTM and ANQGSEA.

The genes are TRBV2 and TRBJ2-1; D is unclear. V was trimmed by 2 bases and J by 6 bases, leaving 11 bases between them. Germline V gene sequence: CDR1 SNHLY, CDR2 FYNNEI. The CDR3 consists of 14 residues. CDR3 bases: TGTGCCAGCAGTGAACACTCTACCCTCAATGAGCAGTTCTTC. Translating it yields CASSEHSTLNEQFF.

This sequence joins TRBV5-6 and TRBJ1-1; perhaps TRBD1 as D (5 bases). The CDR3 runs 13 residues. V lost 4 bases and J 5 bases, leaving 12 bases between the germline ends. Germline V lookup: CDR1 SGHDT, CDR2 YYEEEE. CDR3 sequence (DNA): TGTGCCAGCAGCCTGACGGGGGTAACTGAAGCTTTCTTT. Translation: CASSLTGVTEAFF.

V gene TRBV30 combines with J gene TRBJ2-2; D not certain. V gave up 5 bases and J gave up 5 bases, with 9 bases separating them. CDR1 is GTSNPN, CDR2 SVGIG, per germline (reference sequence). The CDR3 has 12 amino acids. The CDR3 nucleotides are TGTGCCTGGCTAGACTTAACCGGGGAGCTGTTTTTT. Its protein product is CAWLDLTGELFF. Combining the CDR3 with reference TRBV30 and TRBJ2-2 gives the whole variable domain SQTIHQWPATLVQPVGSPLSLECTVEGTSNPNLYWYRQAAGRGLQLLFYSVGIGQISSEVPQNLSASRPQDRQFILSSKKLLLSDSGFYLCAWLDLTGELFFGEGSRLTVL.

The chain has TRBV14 and TRBJ2-3; 11 bases align to TRBD2. Germline assignment: CDR1 SGHDN and CDR2 FVKESK. J was trimmed by 5 bases and V by 4 bases; bases with no gene match: 5. The CDR3 contains 15 residues. Written as DNA, the CDR3 is TGTGCCAGCAGCCGCAGGGGACTAGCGGTAGATACGCAGTATTTT. Protein sequence: CASSRRGLAVDTQYF.

The chain carries TRBV5-7 and TRBJ2-7; perhaps TRBD2 as D (6 bases). TRBV5-7 belongs to the ORF category, with a function that is uncertain. The V end lost 7 bases, the J end lost 0 bases, and 17 bases lay between the germline ends. This CDR3 spans 15 amino acids. CDR3 DNA sequence: TGTGCCAGCTCGCCCTGGGGGGTAAGCTCCTACGAGCAGTACTTC. Encoded protein: CASSPWGVSSYEQYF.

The chain uses TRBV6-5 and TRBJ2-7; 11 bases match TRBD1. The germline V gene encodes CDR1 MNHEY and CDR2 SVGAGI. The trim removed 5 bases at V and 4 bases at J, leaving 4 bases unmatched. The CDR3 is made up of 14 amino acids. The CDR3 coding sequence is TGTGCCAGCAGTCGGGACAGGGGGTTGTACGAGCAGTACTTC. It encodes CASSRDRGLYEQYF.

The chain is built from TRBV5-4 and TRBJ2-7; D not resolved. V lost 2 bases, J lost 5 bases, and 11 bases lay in between. The V gene's germline CDR1 is SGHNT and CDR2 YYREEE (reference sequence). CDR3 length: 13 amino acids. CDR3: CASSLSVFDEQYF. Here the CDR3 DNA reads TGTGCCAGCAGCTTATCGGTATTCGACGAGCAGTACTTC.

The gene calls are TRBV2 and TRBJ2-1; TRBD2 matches 9 bases. Germline values: CDR1 SNHLY, CDR2 FYNNEI. The CDR3 sequence is 15 residues long. Germline trimming cut 8 bases from V and 6 bases from J; bases unmatched to any gene: 11. The CDR3 reads CASRRGTSGSNEQFF. The CDR3 region has the DNA TGTGCCAGCCGCCGGGGCACTAGCGGGTCCAATGAGCAGTTCTTC.